This T cell receptor (beta chain) was sequenced during a study of naive and memory T cell subsets. This clonotype came up many times. Its antigen is currently unknown. An equimolar mix of two oligonucleotides served as the beta constant-region primer for TRBC1 and TRBC2. TCRdb reprocessed the UMI-ligation and nested PCR reads with MiXCR, giving one entry per CDR3 protein. Among 130,000 to 150,000 distinct CDR3 sequences listed, around 15% were seen once. Points from the study as a whole: No ground truth validated the naive and memory repertoire findings.

The CDR3 spans 13 residues. V was clipped by 0 bases and J by 1 base, with 4 bases between them. This TCR was recovered from a human donor in good health. The J gene is TRBJ2-7, the V gene TRBV12-3 or TRBV12-4; D is undetermined. The sequenced sample consisted of naive CD4+ T cells from blood. CDR3: CASSLAGSYEQYF. The CDR3 DNA sequence: TGTGCCAGCAGTTTAGCGGGGTCCTACGAGCAGTACTTC.